The T cell receptor beta chain under discussion was sequenced for a study of a mutant IDH1 vaccine in newly diagnosed glioma. Study-level information: Treated patients had a mean age of 40.4 years and a sex split that was roughly 60% male and 37.5% female. Therapy received beforehand was radiotherapy, temozolomide, or both, with most patients given both. Overall study findings and caveats: Vaccination induced immune responses in 85% to 95% of patients.

Sequencing used immunoSEQ multiplex PCR; TCRdb keeps in-frame clones, though not all of them. The repertoire holds over 45,000 clones, over 70% seen once, with 3% to 3.5% in the top ten. Germline CDR1 PRHDT, CDR2 FYEKMQ (reference sequence). The CDR3 covers 13 residues. V shed 5 bases, J shed 3 bases, and the junction held 2 bases outside the gene matches. Regarding time point: week 5, during vaccination. All doses held 300 ug of mutant IDH1 20-mer peptide, with topical imiquimod. Points on this clone: Antigen: not known.

This material consisted of PBMCs, taken from a glioma patient whose treatment included an IDH1 peptide vaccine. This chain connects TRBV13 to TRBJ2-7; 9 bases are a match to TRBD1. The source of this sequence is a man aged 30 to 45 with glioma. For the CDR3, the DNA is TGTGCCAGCAGCAAGACAGGGGGCTACGAGCAGTACTTC. Its protein product is CASSKTGGYEQYF.